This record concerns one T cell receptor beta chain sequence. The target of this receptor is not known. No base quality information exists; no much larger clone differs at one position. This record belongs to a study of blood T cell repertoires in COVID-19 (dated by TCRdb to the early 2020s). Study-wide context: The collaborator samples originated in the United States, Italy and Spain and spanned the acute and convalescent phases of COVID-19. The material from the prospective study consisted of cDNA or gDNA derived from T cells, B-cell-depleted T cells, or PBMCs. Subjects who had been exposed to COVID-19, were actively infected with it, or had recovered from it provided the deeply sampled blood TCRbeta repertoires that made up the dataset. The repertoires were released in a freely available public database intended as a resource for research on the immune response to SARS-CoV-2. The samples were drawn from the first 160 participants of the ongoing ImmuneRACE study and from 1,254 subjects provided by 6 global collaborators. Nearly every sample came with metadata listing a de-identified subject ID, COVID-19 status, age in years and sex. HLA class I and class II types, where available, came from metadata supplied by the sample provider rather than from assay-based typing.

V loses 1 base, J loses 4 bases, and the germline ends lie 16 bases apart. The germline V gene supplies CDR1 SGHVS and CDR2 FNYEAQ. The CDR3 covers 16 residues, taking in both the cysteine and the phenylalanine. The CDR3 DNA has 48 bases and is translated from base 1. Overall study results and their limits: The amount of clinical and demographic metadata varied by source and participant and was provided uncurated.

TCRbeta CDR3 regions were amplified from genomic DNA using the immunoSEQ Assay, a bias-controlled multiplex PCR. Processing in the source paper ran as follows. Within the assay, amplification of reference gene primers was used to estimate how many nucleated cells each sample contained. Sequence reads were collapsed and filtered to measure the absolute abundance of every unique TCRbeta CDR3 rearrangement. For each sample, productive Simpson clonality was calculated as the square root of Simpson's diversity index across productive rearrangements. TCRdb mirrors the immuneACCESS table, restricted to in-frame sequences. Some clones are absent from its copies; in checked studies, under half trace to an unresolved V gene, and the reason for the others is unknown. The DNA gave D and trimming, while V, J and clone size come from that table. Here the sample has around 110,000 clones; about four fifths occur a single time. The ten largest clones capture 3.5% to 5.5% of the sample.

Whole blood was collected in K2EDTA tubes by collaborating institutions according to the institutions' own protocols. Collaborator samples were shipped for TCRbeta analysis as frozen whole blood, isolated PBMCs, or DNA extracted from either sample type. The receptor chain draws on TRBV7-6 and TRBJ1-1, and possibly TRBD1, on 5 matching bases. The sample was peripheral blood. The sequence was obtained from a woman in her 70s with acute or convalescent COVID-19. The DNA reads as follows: TGTGCCAGCAGCTTAGAGGAGGGTAAAGGGGCCACTGAAGCTTTCTTT. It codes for CASSLEEGKGATEAFF.